The clone carrying this T cell receptor (beta chain) turned up a few times. As yet, its antigen is unknown. For TCRbeta, the library was prepared with unique molecular identifiers. TCRdb processed the PCR reads anew with MiXCR; each CDR3 protein has one entry. In the table there are 480,000 or so distinct CDR3 sequences, about 11% of which are singletons. This entry comes from a study of T-cell reconstitution after alpha-beta-depleted transplantation in children. V was clipped by 1 base and J by 2 bases, with 8 bases between them. This CDR3 comprises 14 residues. CDR1 is SGHRS and CDR2 is YFSETQ in the germline V gene. Study-wide points: Surviving recipient T cells and thymic progenitors accounted for the high day-60 TCRbeta diversity observed in some patients.

The source is a child under 10 years old with inherited bone marrow failure, due to receive a stem cell transplant. This sample comprised PBMCs, obtained before TCRalphabeta/CD19-depleted stem cell transplant. This chain uses TRBV5-1 with TRBJ2-3; unclear D gene. The CDR3 DNA sequence: TGCGCCAGCAGCTTGAACCTGGTCACAGATACGCAGTATTTT. Its protein product is CASSLNLVTDTQYF.